Below, 4 T cell receptor beta chains from the same sample are listed, as sequenced in a study of blood T cells in healthy people across ages. The second PCR ran about 7 to 12 cycles with a sample-barcoded 5' primer and J-beta primers. MiXCR, run by TCRdb on the 5' RACE reads, gives a single entry per CDR3 protein. The sample carries 600,000 to 850,000 distinct CDR3 sequences, about 25% recorded once. This same sample was also taken into another study, of T cells of mothers and their children.

The sample consisted of blood. Source of these receptors: a boy aged 10-17 years in good health.

The chain employs TRBV7-9 and TRBJ1-1; 8 bases line up with TRBD1. V lost 5 bases, J lost 3 bases, and 5 bases stayed unmatched. Germline CDR1 reads SEHNR; CDR2 reads FQNEAQ (reference sequence). This CDR3 has 14 amino acids. CDR3 loop: CASSPGTGYTEAFF. The CDR3 bases are TGTGCCAGCAGCCCCGGGACAGGATACACTGAAGCTTTCTTT.

The chain is built from TRBV6-1 and TRBJ2-7; TRBD1 agrees at 8 bases. The V and J ends lost 4 bases and 2 bases, in that order; junction bases with no gene match: 7. The V gene's germline CDR1 is MNHNS and CDR2 SASEGT. The CDR3 has 15 amino acids. The CDR3: CASSVAGTGAYEQYF. The DNA for the CDR3 is TGTGCCAGCAGTGTCGCCGGGACAGGAGCCTACGAGCAGTACTTC.

V usage is TRBV10-3 and J usage is TRBJ2-7, with D unclear. Germline V gene sequence: CDR1 ENHRY, CDR2 SYGVKD. The CDR3 has 11 residues. V was shortened by 4 bases and J by 7 bases, with 8 bases between the two germline ends. For the CDR3, the DNA is TGTGCCATCAGTGCTGGTTGGGAGCAGTACTTC. Residues: CAISAGWEQYF.

The chain combines TRBV12-3 or TRBV12-4 with TRBJ1-6; a weak D match, TRBD1 (6 bases). The CDR3 totals 16 residues. The V end lost 5 bases, the J end lost 0 bases, and 11 bases lay between the germline ends. The CDR3 nucleotides read TGTGCCAGCAGTGGAACAGGGAGCTCCTATAATTCACCCCTCCACTTT. It specifies CASSGTGSSYNSPLHF.